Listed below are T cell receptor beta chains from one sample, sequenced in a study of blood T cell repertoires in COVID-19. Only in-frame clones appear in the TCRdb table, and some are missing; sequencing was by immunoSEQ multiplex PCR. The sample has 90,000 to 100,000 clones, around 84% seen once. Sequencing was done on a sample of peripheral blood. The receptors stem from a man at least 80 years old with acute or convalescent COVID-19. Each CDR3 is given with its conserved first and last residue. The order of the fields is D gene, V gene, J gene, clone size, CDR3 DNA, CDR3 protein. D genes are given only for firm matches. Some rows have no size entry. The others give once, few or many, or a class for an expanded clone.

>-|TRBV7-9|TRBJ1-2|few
TGTGCCAGCAGTTCCGCCGGGGGCTATGGCTACACCTTC
CASSSAGGYGYTF
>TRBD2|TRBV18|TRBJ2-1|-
TGTGCCAGCTCACCACCCACCGGGACTAGCGGGAACAATGAGCAGTTCTTC
CASSPPTGTSGNNEQFF
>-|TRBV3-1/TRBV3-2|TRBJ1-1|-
TGTGCCAGCAGCCAAGGGAGGACAGTAAACACTGAAGCTTTCTTT
CASSQGRTVNTEAFF
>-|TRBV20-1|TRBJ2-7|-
TGCAGTGCTAGCGTGGGACAAGAGCAGTACTTC
CSASVGQEQYF
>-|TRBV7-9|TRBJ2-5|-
TGTGCCAGCAGCTTGGGGGGCCAAGAGACCCAGTACTTC
CASSLGGQETQYF
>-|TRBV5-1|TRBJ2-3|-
TGCGCCAGCAGAGGCAGGAACACAGATACGCAGTATTTT
CASRGRNTDTQYF
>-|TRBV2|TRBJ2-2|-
TGTGCCAGCAGCCGATTGGGACTGGCCGCGAACACCGGGGAGCTGTTTTTT
CASSRLGLAANTGELFF
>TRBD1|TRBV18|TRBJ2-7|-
TGTGCCAGCTCACCAAAGGTGGGGACAGGGGGCGTCGAGCAGTACTTC
CASSPKVGTGGVEQYF
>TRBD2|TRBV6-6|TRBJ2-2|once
TGTGCCAGCAGCTGGACTAGCGGGCGCGGGGAGCTGTTTTTT
CASSWTSGRGELFF
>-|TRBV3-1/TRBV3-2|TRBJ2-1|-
TGTGCCAGCAGCCAAGATGTGCAGGGGAACAATGAGCAGTTCTTC
CASSQDVQGNNEQFF
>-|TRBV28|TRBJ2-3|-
TGTGCCATCCTTGCAGGCACAGATACGCAGTATTTT
CAILAGTDTQYF
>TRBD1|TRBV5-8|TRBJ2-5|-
TGTGCCAGCAGCTTCCCGACAGGGAAAGAGACCCAGTACTTC
CASSFPTGKETQYF
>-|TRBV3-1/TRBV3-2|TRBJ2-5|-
TGTGCCAGCAGTCGAGTCTCGAGGGGGTTGGAGACCCAGTACTTC
CASSRVSRGLETQYF
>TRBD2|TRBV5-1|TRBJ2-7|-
TGCGCCAGCAGCACCGGGACTAGCCGCTACGAGCAGTACTTC
CASSTGTSRYEQYF
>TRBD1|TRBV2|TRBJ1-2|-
TGTGCCAGCAGTGAAGGGACAGGGATAAACTATGGCTACACCTTC
CASSEGTGINYGYTF
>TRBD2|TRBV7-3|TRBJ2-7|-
TGTGCCAGCAGCTTAAGTAGCGGGAGGGCGGTGGAGCAGTACTTC
CASSLSSGRAVEQYF
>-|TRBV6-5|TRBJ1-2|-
TGTGCCAGCAGTTCGCAGGGAGGGAGCGATGGCTACACCTTC
CASSSQGGSDGYTF
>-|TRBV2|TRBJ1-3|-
TGTGCCAGCAGTGAACAGGGTGCTGGAAACACCATATATTTT
CASSEQGAGNTIYF
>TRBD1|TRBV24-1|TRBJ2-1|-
TGTGCCACCAGTGCAACCCCCGACAGGGGAAATGAGCAGTTCTTC
CATSATPDRGNEQFF
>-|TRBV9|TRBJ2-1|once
TGTGCCAGCAGCGTAGTGGGAGCCGTCAATGAGCAGTTCTTC
CASSVVGAVNEQFF
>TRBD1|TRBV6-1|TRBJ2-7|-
TGTGCCAGCAGCCTGACAGGGGCGACGCGATACGAGCAGTACTTC
CASSLTGATRYEQYF
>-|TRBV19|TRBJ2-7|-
TGTGCCAGTAGTCCGGAGGCCTTCTACGAGCAGTACTTC
CASSPEAFYEQYF
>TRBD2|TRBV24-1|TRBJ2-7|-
TGTGCCACCAGTGCGGCGGGAGGGATCTACGAGCAGTACTTC
CATSAAGGIYEQYF
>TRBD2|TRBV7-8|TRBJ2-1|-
TGTGCCAGCAGCCCGGTGGGACTAGCGGACGCCAGCTCCTACAATGAGCAGTTCTTC
CASSPVGLADASSYNEQFF
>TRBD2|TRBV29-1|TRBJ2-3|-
TGCAGCGTTCTTCCCAGCGGGAGGGGAGATACGCAGTATTTT
CSVLPSGRGDTQYF
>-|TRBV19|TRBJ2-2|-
TGTGCCAGTAGTCCCCAGCGTCAGGGAATTGGGGAGCTGTTTTTT
CASSPQRQGIGELFF
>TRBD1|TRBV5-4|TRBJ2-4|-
TGTGCCAGCAGCTTGGCGACAGGGCGGGTCAAAAACATTCAGTACTTC
CASSLATGRVKNIQYF
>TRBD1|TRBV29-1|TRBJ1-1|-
TGCAGCGTTCTGGGAACACTCACAGGGGGGGACACTGAAGCTTTCTTT
CSVLGTLTGGDTEAFF
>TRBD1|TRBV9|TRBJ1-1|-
TGTGCCAGCAGCGTAGATGGACAGGGGTATGACGCTGAAGCTTTCTTT
CASSVDGQGYDAEAFF
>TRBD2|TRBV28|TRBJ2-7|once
TGTGCCAGCAGTTATAGCGGGAGGGCTGGGGCTTCCTACGAGCAGTACTTC
CASSYSGRAGASYEQYF
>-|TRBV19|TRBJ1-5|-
TGTGCCAGTAGTATTTCGGTACAGGGAAATCAGCCCCAGCATTTT
CASSISVQGNQPQHF
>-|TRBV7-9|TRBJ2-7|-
TGTGCCAGCAGCTTATCGCTGGGAGTAGACCGCTACGAGCAGTACTTC
CASSLSLGVDRYEQYF
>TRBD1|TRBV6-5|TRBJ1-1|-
TGTGCCAGCAGCCGTCATACAGGGGGCGCTGAAGCTTTCTTT
CASSRHTGGAEAFF
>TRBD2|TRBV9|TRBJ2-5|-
TGTGCCAGCAGCCCCTCTAGCGGGATTGAGACCCAGTACTTC
CASSPSSGIETQYF
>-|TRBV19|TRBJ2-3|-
TGTGCCAGTATGACCGCCGGAGGCCCCCAAGCTACGCAGTATTTT
CASMTAGGPQATQYF
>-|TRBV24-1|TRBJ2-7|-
TGTGCCACCAGTGAGGGGGCCCTTTCCTACGAGCAGTACTTC
CATSEGALSYEQYF
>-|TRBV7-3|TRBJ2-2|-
TGTGCCAGCAGCTTAACACCCCCGGGACTGGGCAACACCGGGGAGCTGTTTTTT
CASSLTPPGLGNTGELFF
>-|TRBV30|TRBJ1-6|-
TGTGCCTGGAGTTTCGGAATCGGGGTCAGCGTTAATTCACCCCTCCACTTT
CAWSFGIGVSVNSPLHF
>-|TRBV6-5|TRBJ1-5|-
TGTGCCAGCAAGGGGTCACCTGATCAGCCCCAGCATTTT
CASKGSPDQPQHF
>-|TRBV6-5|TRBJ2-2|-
TGTGCCAGCAGTCGGTTTACCGGGGAGCTGTTTTTT
CASSRFTGELFF
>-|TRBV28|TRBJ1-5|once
TGTGCCAGCAGTGTAGCGACGACGCAAAGCAATCAGCCCCAGCATTTT
CASSVATTQSNQPQHF
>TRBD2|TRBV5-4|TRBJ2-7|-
TGTGCCAGCAGCCCGCTAGCGGAGACCTACGAGCAGTACTTC
CASSPLAETYEQYF
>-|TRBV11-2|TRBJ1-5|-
TGTGCCAGCAGCCAGGGACTCCAGCAGCCCCAGCATTTT
CASSQGLQQPQHF
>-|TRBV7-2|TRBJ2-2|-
TGTGCCAGCAGCTTAGCGCAAACTATACCCGGGGAGCTGTTTTTT
CASSLAQTIPGELFF
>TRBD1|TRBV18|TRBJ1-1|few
TGTGCCAGCTCACGGCTGGGACAGATGAACACTGAAGCTTTCTTT
CASSRLGQMNTEAFF
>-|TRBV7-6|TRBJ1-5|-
TGTGCCAGCAGCTTAGGCCCAACGGGCAATCAGCCCCAGCATTTT
CASSLGPTGNQPQHF